What follows are 22 T cell receptor beta chains derived from one specimen sequenced in a study of early T cells in non-severe SARS-CoV-2 infection. MiXCR, run by TCRdb on the 5' RACE reads, gives a single entry per CDR3 protein. Counted here are roughly 56,000 distinct CDR3 sequences, under 8.5% occurring once; the ten biggest clones make up 4% to 5%. The specimen was whole blood. The receptors were sampled from an adult who was a healthcare worker with PCR-confirmed SARS-CoV-2 infection or an uninfected control (not recorded which).

This chain connects TRBV29-1 to TRBJ2-4; the D gene is possibly TRBD1 (5 bases). V was pared by 4 bases and J by 3 bases, with 10 bases between. Looked up from germline, CDR1 is SQVTM and CDR2 is ANQGSEA. CDR3 length equals 13 residues. CDR3 amino acids: CSVGPQGKNIQYF. In DNA, the CDR3 is TGCAGCGTTGGGCCCCAGGGCAAAAACATTCAGTACTTC.

This clonotype has at least ten counts. The chain has TRBV7-9 and TRBJ2-1; TRBD1 agrees at 7 bases. V lost 10 bases to trimming and J lost 6 bases; unmatched junction nucleotides: 9. The germline V gene has CDR1 SEHNR and CDR2 FQNEAQ (reference sequence). CDR3 length equals 13 residues. The DNA of the CDR3 is TGTGCCAACACTGCAAACAGGGGCAATGAGCAGTTCTTC. It encodes CANTANRGNEQFF.

The rearrangement joins TRBV27 to TRBJ2-2; no clear D. Per germline, CDR1 MNHEY and CDR2 SMNVEV (reference sequence). The V end lost 2 bases, the J end lost 8 bases, and 6 bases lay between the germline ends. The CDR3 is made up of 12 amino acids. CDR3 nucleotides: TGTGCCAGCAGTTTAGGGGTTGGGGAGCTGTTTTTT. Translated, it gives CASSLGVGELFF.

The chain recombines TRBV27 with TRBJ2-3; perhaps TRBD2 as D (5 bases). Trimming cost V 3 bases and J 5 bases, with 15 bases left between them. The CDR3 runs to 15 residues. Germline loops: CDR1 MNHEY, CDR2 SMNVEV (reference sequence). For the CDR3, the DNA is TGTGCCAGCAGTTTGTTAAGTTCAGGAGGAGATACGCAGTATTTT. Residues: CASSLLSSGGDTQYF.

This clonotype came up many times. CDR3 bases: TGTGCCAGCAGCCCAGGGAGCACAGGGATGGGAGAGACCCAGTACTTC. It specifies CASSPGSTGMGETQYF. This chain links TRBV7-6 with TRBJ2-5; weak D call: TRBD1 (6 bases). CDR1 is SGHVS and CDR2 is FNYEAQ in the germline V gene. The length of the CDR3 is 16 residues. The ends were cut back, 5 bases at V and 4 bases at J, with 20 bases in the middle. Variable domain in full (rest from reference TRBV7-6 and TRBJ2-5): GAGVSQSPRYKVTKRGQDVALRCDPISGHVSLYWYRQALGQGPEFLTYFNYEAQQDKSGLPNDRFSAERPEGSISTLTIQRTEQRDSAMYRCASSPGSTGMGETQYFGPGTRLLVL.

The CDR3 nucleotides read TGTGCCAGCAGTTACACAGGGGTCGGGGAGCTGTTTTTT. Amino acid sequence: CASSYTGVGELFF. The rearrangement joins TRBV6-5 to TRBJ2-2; 7 bases match TRBD1. V lost 2 bases, J lost 7 bases, and 1 base stayed unmatched. Germline CDR1 MNHEY, CDR2 SVGAGI. This CDR3 spans 13 amino acids.

Only a few counts were recorded for this clonotype. V and J are TRBV2 and TRBJ2-1; possibly TRBD2 for D (8 bases). Trimming removed 10 bases at V and 6 bases at J, with 19 bases between. This CDR3 contains 14 residues. The V gene's germline CDR1 is SNHLY and CDR2 FYNNEI. The CDR3 DNA reads as TGTGCCACCCAGGGGGTAGCGGGAACCAATGAGCAGTTCTTC. It is translated as CATQGVAGTNEQFF.

A few counts support this clonotype. The rearrangement links TRBV28 to TRBJ2-1; possibly TRBD2 for D (5 bases). Germline assignment: CDR1 MDHEN and CDR2 SYDVKM. V lost 2 bases, J lost 0 bases, and 11 bases lay in between. This CDR3 contains 16 residues. The CDR3 here is CASSLASMSSYNEQFF. In nucleotides, the CDR3 is TGTGCCAGCAGTTTAGCTAGCATGAGCTCCTACAATGAGCAGTTCTTC.

This clonotype was found many times. The chain's CDR3 is CASSQERRSETQYF. The CDR3, as DNA: TGTGCCAGCAGCCAAGAGAGGAGGTCGGAGACCCAGTACTTC. The V and J genes are TRBV3-1 and TRBJ2-5, with D possibly TRBD2 on 5 matching bases. Trimming left V 0 bases short and J 5 bases short, with 10 bases between. This CDR3 comprises 14 residues. Germline V gene data show CDR1 as LGHDT and CDR2 as YNNKEL (reference sequence).

This chain uses TRBV2 with TRBJ2-3; a weak D match, TRBD2 (6 bases). CDR3 length equals 12 residues. CDR1 SNHLY and CDR2 FYNNEI come from the germline V gene. V lost 3 bases to trimming and J lost 6 bases, with 7 bases between them. CDR3 protein: CASSDLADTQYF. CDR3 coding DNA: TGTGCCAGCAGTGACCTAGCGGATACGCAGTATTTT.

V is TRBV2 and J is TRBJ2-3; 12 bases are shared with TRBD2. The ends lost 4 bases at V and 3 bases at J; junction bases unmatched: 5. CDR1 is SNHLY and CDR2 is FYNNEI in the germline V gene. This CDR3 has 16 residues. The CDR3 DNA is TGTGCCAGCAGTGGCGGACTAGCGGGACCGACAGATACGCAGTATTTT. Translating it yields CASSGGLAGPTDTQYF.

This clonotype came up a few times. This chain joins TRBV6-5 and TRBJ2-7; the match to TRBD2 covers 11 bases. The junction had 6 bases not matched to a gene; V was cut back by 2 bases and J by 6 bases. Germline lookup yields CDR1 MNHEY and CDR2 SVGAGI. The CDR3 is 15 amino acids. CDR3 residues: CASSYTSGSRFEQYF. The DNA of the CDR3 is TGTGCCAGCAGTTACACTAGCGGGAGCCGGTTCGAGCAGTACTTC.

The chain recombines TRBV4-1 with TRBJ2-2; perhaps D is TRBD1 or TRBD2 (5 bases each). V dropped 1 base and J dropped 0 bases, with 18 bases sitting between them. Germline V gene data show CDR1 as MGHRA and CDR2 as YSYEKL. The CDR3 is made up of 19 amino acids. CDR3 nucleotides: TGCGCCAGCAGCCAAGGACGAGTAGCTCCGGGGCCGAACACCGGGGAGCTGTTTTTT. This encodes CASSQGRVAPGPNTGELFF.

V and J are TRBV29-1 and TRBJ1-1, with D tentatively TRBD1 (6 bases). This CDR3 spans 13 amino acids. V was cut by 7 bases and J by 1 base, with 13 bases left in between. The V gene's germline CDR1 is SQVTM and CDR2 ANQGSEA. This chain's CDR3 is CSGHRDTNTEAFF. In DNA form, the CDR3 reads TGCAGCGGACACAGGGATACGAACACTGAAGCTTTCTTT.

This clonotype was recorded many times. The V and J genes are TRBV30 and TRBJ1-4; the D is unclear. This CDR3 spans 12 amino acids. V gave up 0 bases and J gave up 5 bases, with 4 bases separating them. Germline V gives CDR1 GTSNPN, CDR2 SVGIG (reference sequence). DNA for the CDR3: TGTGCCTGGAGTGTAATGAATGAAAAACTGTTTTTT. Its protein product is CAWSVMNEKLFF.

This rearrangement joins TRBV5-1 to TRBJ2-5; D unresolved. The germline gives CDR1 SGHRS, CDR2 YFSETQ. The CDR3 consists of 13 residues. With 0 bases removed from V and 4 bases from J, the gap between germline ends came to 7 bases. The CDR3 reads CASSLGVLETQYF. Here the CDR3 DNA reads TGCGCCAGCAGCTTGGGAGTTTTAGAGACCCAGTACTTC.

This clonotype was observed a handful of times. J is TRBJ1-2 and V is TRBV30, with 9 nucleotides matching TRBD1. Germline values: CDR1 GTSNPN, CDR2 SVGIG (reference sequence). The CDR3 sequence is 13 residues long. V shed 5 bases, J shed 5 bases, and the junction held 6 bases outside the gene matches. The CDR3 DNA follows: TGTGCCTGGCAGGACAGGGGCTCATATGGCTACACCTTC. The encoded protein is CAWQDRGSYGYTF.

This clonotype was recorded many times. The CDR3 sequence is CASSLTGLAGVSDTQYF. The CDR3 DNA reads as TGTGCCAGCAGCTTAACGGGACTAGCGGGAGTATCAGATACGCAGTATTTT. J is TRBJ2-3 and V is TRBV7-3, with 14 nucleotides matching TRBD2. V lost 0 bases, J lost 4 bases, and 3 bases stayed unmatched. CDR3 length equals 17 residues. In germline, CDR1 is SGHTA, CDR2 FQGTGA.

This clonotype was observed many times. This chain connects TRBV28 to TRBJ2-3, with D perhaps matching TRBD2 (6 bases). Germline V CDR1 and CDR2: MDHEN, SYDVKM. The CDR3 spans 16 residues. V dropped 4 bases and J dropped 3 bases, with 17 bases sitting between them. CDR3 residues: CASSSASVTVTDTQYF. DNA of the CDR3: TGTGCCAGCAGTTCCGCTAGCGTAACTGTTACAGATACGCAGTATTTT.

This clonotype was recorded many times. V and J are TRBV29-1 and TRBJ2-3; TRBD1 matches 10 bases. This CDR3 spans 17 amino acids. CDR1 is SQVTM and CDR2 is ANQGSEA in the germline V gene. The V gene end was trimmed by 6 bases and the J gene end by 3 bases; junction bases not matched to a gene: 15. The CDR3 loop is CSVVVTGGRRATDTQYF. Here the CDR3 DNA reads TGCAGCGTCGTGGTGACAGGGGGCCGCCGGGCTACAGATACGCAGTATTTT.

The table lists this clonotype with a few counts. This chain joins TRBV18 and TRBJ2-1; either TRBD1 or TRBD2 may supply D (5 bases each). V dropped 2 bases and J dropped 1 base, with 12 bases sitting between them. The CDR3 runs to 16 residues. Germline CDR1 is KGHSH and CDR2 is LQKENI. The CDR3 loop reads CASSPGSQGSYNEQFF. The CDR3 DNA follows: TGTGCCAGCTCACCAGGGAGCCAGGGTTCCTACAATGAGCAGTTCTTC.

The chain recombines TRBV11-2 with TRBJ1-6, with D maybe TRBD1 (6 bases). The ends were cut back, 2 bases at V and 8 bases at J, with 10 bases in the middle. This CDR3 has 14 amino acids. Per germline, CDR1 SGHAT and CDR2 FQNNGV. In DNA, the CDR3 is TGTGCCAGCAGCTTAAGGACAGACCATTCACCCCTCCACTTT. Amino acids: CASSLRTDHSPLHF.